Below, one TCR beta chain is given with its context. The junction does not match germline at one end; this may be a read error. This sample includes further DNA sequences coding for the same CDR3. The data were obtained in a study of blood T cell repertoires in COVID-19. Per the authors' pipeline: Amplifying reference gene primers gave estimates of nucleated cell counts. Profiling relied on immunoSEQ multiplex PCR, and the TCRdb table lists in-frame clones only, not all of them. Clonal size and the V and J genes are those of that table, whereas D and trimming came from the DNA. The data show 400,000 or so clones, roughly nine tenths seen once. This CDR3 comprises 14 residues. Looked up from germline, CDR1 is SGHDN and CDR2 is FVKESK.

The receptor was derived from a young man who had recovered from COVID-19. The genes are TRBV14 and TRBJ2-7; unclear D gene. Material: PBMCs or T cells enriched from blood (not recorded which). As DNA, the CDR3 is TGTGCCAGTAGCCAAGATAGATCTGCCTACGAGCAGTACTTC. Residues: CASSQDRSAYEQYF. The variable domain in full, completed from reference TRBV14 and TRBJ2-7, reads EAGVTQFPSHSVIEKGQTVTLRCDPISGHDNLYWYRRVMGKEIKFLLHFVKESKQDESGMPNNRFLAERTGGTYSTLKVQPAELEDSGVYFCASSQDRSAYEQYFGPGTRLTVT.